One and the same sample provided the 9 T cell receptor beta chains below, sequenced in a study of blood T cell repertoires in COVID-19. The method was immunoSEQ multiplex PCR; TCRdb's version includes in-frame clones alone and lacks a portion of them. The sample comprises about 100,000 clones, roughly 92% of which are singletons, and 5% to 6% rests with the top ten. Sample: peripheral blood. These receptors originate from a man in his fifties or sixties with active COVID-19.

The V gene is TRBV6-5, the J gene TRBJ2-7, with 15 bases aligning to TRBD2. V shed 10 bases and J 3 bases; nucleotides not matched to a gene: 4. The V gene's germline CDR1 is MNHEY and CDR2 SVGAGI. The CDR3 runs 14 residues. CDR3 DNA sequence: TGTGCCACGGGGACTAGCGGGAGGAACTACGAGCAGTACTTC. It encodes CATGTSGRNYEQYF.

The J gene is TRBJ2-6, the V gene TRBV2, with 9 positions matching TRBD1. The germline V gene has CDR1 SNHLY and CDR2 FYNNEI. This CDR3 comprises 18 residues. Trimming took 4 bases from V and 0 from J; bases not matched to a gene: 7. CDR3 coding DNA: TGTGCCAGCAGTGTTGGACCGGGACAGGGCTCTGGGGCCAACGTCCTGACTTTC. As protein: CASSVGPGQGSGANVLTF.

The CDR3 nucleotides read TGCGCCAGCAGTTACTACCCCAGGGAGGGCACTGATGGCTACACCTTC. Amino acid sequence: CASSYYPREGTDGYTF. The genes are TRBV5-1 and TRBJ1-2, with D perhaps matching TRBD1 (5 bases). Per germline, CDR1 SGHRS and CDR2 YFSETQ. Deletions cut 5 bases from V and 6 bases from J, with 23 bases between. The CDR3 is 16 residues long.

The V gene is TRBV7-2, the J gene TRBJ2-5; 10 nucleotides align to TRBD2. Germline trimming cut 2 bases from V and 1 base from J; bases unmatched to any gene: 4. CDR3 length equals 16 residues. Germline assignment: CDR1 SGHTA and CDR2 FQGNSA. CDR3 amino acids: CASSLYSGRFQETQYF. CDR3 bases: TGTGCCAGCAGCTTATATAGCGGGAGGTTCCAAGAGACCCAGTACTTC.

About this clone: Other nucleotide sequences in the sample specify the same CDR3. The chain uses TRBV6-1 and TRBJ2-1; D is perhaps TRBD1 (6 bases). Germline CDR1 is MNHNS and CDR2 is SASEGT. V was trimmed by 3 bases and J by 5 bases, leaving 14 bases between them. This CDR3 comprises 15 residues. The CDR3 bases are TGTGCCAGCAGTGAGTCGGTGACAGGCCACAATGAGCAGTTCTTC. It yields the protein CASSESVTGHNEQFF.

Note on this clone: One end of the junction fails to match germline, which may point to a read error. The chain links TRBV29-1 to TRBJ2-5, with 7 bases fitting TRBD2. Per germline, CDR1 SQVTM and CDR2 ANQGSEA. This CDR3 has 13 amino acids. The CDR3 loop reads CSVEDPRVGGSDF. The CDR3 DNA follows: TGCAGCGTTGAAGATCCTAGGGTCGGCGGGAGCGACTTC.

CDR3: CASSLTGFEAFF. In DNA, the CDR3 is TGTGCCAGCAGCCTTACAGGGTTTGAAGCTTTCTTT. The chain recombines TRBV7-9 with TRBJ1-1, with D possibly being TRBD1 (6 bases). Germline V gene data show CDR1 as SEHNR and CDR2 as FQNEAQ (reference sequence). This CDR3 is 12 amino acids long. V was shortened by 5 bases and J by 7 bases, with 11 bases between the two germline ends.

This sequence joins TRBV11-1 and TRBJ2-6; D uncertain. This CDR3 contains 15 residues. The V gene's germline CDR1 is SGHAT and CDR2 FQDESV (reference sequence). V lost 1 base, J lost 2 bases, and 6 bases lay in between. CDR3: CASSLGGTGANVLTF. CDR3 sequence (DNA): TGTGCCAGCAGCTTAGGAGGAACTGGGGCCAACGTCCTGACTTTC.

V and J are TRBV12-3 or TRBV12-4 and TRBJ2-5; TRBD1 aligns across 7 bases. This CDR3 spans 13 amino acids. With 7 bases clipped from V and 3 bases from J, the junction kept 5 bases outside the gene matches. CDR3 loop: CASTQGQKETQYF. The CDR3 nucleotides read TGTGCCAGCACCCAGGGACAGAAAGAGACCCAGTACTTC.